These 32 T cell receptor beta chains came from one sample sequenced in a study of cytomegalovirus exposure and HLA in healthy donors. Primers included in the PCR were 60 Vbeta and 13 Jbeta primers. The repertoire was sequenced with immunoSEQ multiplex PCR; TCRdb's copy has only in-frame clones and lacks some. The sample yields 100,000 to 120,000 clones, around four fifths seen once. The sample comprised PBMCs. The receptor source for this set is a woman aged 55 to 70 in good health and CMV-seropositive.

The rearrangement joins TRBV5-4 to TRBJ2-1; 14 bases are shared with TRBD2. The CDR3 is 15 amino acids. V lost 4 bases, J lost 9 bases, and 6 bases stayed unmatched. Germline loops: CDR1 SGHNT, CDR2 YYREEE (reference sequence). DNA of the CDR3: TGTGCCAGCAGCGGGACTAGCGGGAGTGTCGGTGAGCAGTTCTTC. Amino acid sequence: CASSGTSGSVGEQFF.

A remark on this clone: One end of the junction is discordant with germline, which a read error may explain. V is TRBV4-1 and J is TRBJ1-3; a possible D gene is TRBD1 (6 bases). This CDR3 has 15 amino acids. The germline CDR1 and CDR2 sequences are MGHRA and YSYEKL. The CDR3 is CASSQNRAGGNAIYF. In DNA, the CDR3 is TGCGCCAGCAGTCAAAACAGGGCGGGTGGAAACGCCATATATTTT.

This clone was detected only a few times. The chain uses TRBV10-3 and TRBJ1-2, with TRBD1 matching over 9 bases. The CDR3 is 15 amino acids. The V gene end was trimmed by 3 bases and the J gene end by 6 bases; junction bases not matched to a gene: 8. Germline CDR1 and CDR2: ENHRY and SYGVKD. Written as DNA, the CDR3 is TGTGCCATCAGTGATCCGAGGGGACAGGGAGATGGCTACACCTTC. Its translation: CAISDPRGQGDGYTF.

The V call is TRBV19, the J call TRBJ2-3; 9 bases are a match to TRBD1. Looked up from germline, CDR1 is LNHDA and CDR2 is SQIVND (reference sequence). This CDR3 has 17 residues. J lost 1 base, V lost 7 bases, and 12 bases had no gene match. DNA for the CDR3: TGTGCCAGTACCTTGGGACAGGGCGGGGAAGGCACAGATACGCAGTATTTT. Its translation: CASTLGQGGEGTDTQYF.

V gene TRBV5-1 combines with J gene TRBJ2-1, with 8 nucleotides matching TRBD1. CDR3 length: 18 residues. The germline V gene has CDR1 SGHRS and CDR2 YFSETQ. With V trimmed by 3 bases and J by 1 base, 12 bases remained unmatched. The CDR3 spells CASSSMDRAGMSYNEQFF. In DNA, the CDR3 is TGCGCCAGCAGCTCCATGGACAGGGCAGGAATGTCCTACAATGAGCAGTTCTTC.

This rearrangement joins TRBV18 to TRBJ2-1; D is ambiguous. Germline-derived CDR1 and CDR2 are KGHSH and LQKENI. This CDR3 has 15 residues. V was clipped by 0 bases and J by 2 bases, with 8 bases between them. The CDR3: CASSPPALAYNEQFF. The CDR3 nucleotides read TGTGCCAGCTCACCACCGGCCCTGGCCTACAATGAGCAGTTCTTC. The full variable domain, its missing parts supplied by reference TRBV18 and TRBJ2-1, is NAGVMQNPRHLVRRRGQEARLRCSPMKGHSHVYWYRQLPEEGLKFMVYLQKENIIDESGMPKERFSAEFPKEGPSILRIQQVVRGDSAAYFCASSPPALAYNEQFFGPGTRLTVL.

The chain has TRBV7-6 and TRBJ2-1, with D tentatively TRBD2 (6 bases). V lost 3 bases to trimming and J lost 0 bases, with 12 bases between them. This CDR3 has 16 amino acids. Germline CDR1 SGHVS, CDR2 FNYEAQ. The CDR3 DNA reads as TGTGCCAGCAGCTTCCGGACTACTTCCTCCTACAATGAGCAGTTCTTC. Encoded protein: CASSFRTTSSYNEQFF. The full variable domain, rest sourced from reference TRBV7-6 and TRBJ2-1, is GAGVSQSPRYKVTKRGQDVALRCDPISGHVSLYWYRQALGQGPEFLTYFNYEAQQDKSGLPNDRFSAERPEGSISTLTIQRTEQRDSAMYRCASSFRTTSSYNEQFFGPGTRLTVL.

This clone was observed a handful of times. V usage is TRBV10-3 and J usage is TRBJ2-7; TRBD2 matches 7 bases. Looked up from germline, CDR1 is ENHRY and CDR2 is SYGVKD. V trimming: 8 bases; J trimming: 6 bases; junction bases outside the gene matches: 7. CDR3 length: 12 residues. The CDR3 DNA reads TGTGCCATCTGGAGCGGGATCGGCGAGCAGTACTTC. This translates into CAIWSGIGEQYF.

The chain couples TRBV5-1 to TRBJ1-2, with 9 bases identical to TRBD1. Germline CDR1 is SGHRS and CDR2 is YFSETQ. The CDR3 sequence is 15 residues long. The V and J ends lost 5 bases and 3 bases, in that order; junction bases with no gene match: 8. The CDR3 nucleotides read TGCGCCAGCAGTTCAGAGGGACAGGGACACTATGGCTACACCTTC. As protein: CASSSEGQGHYGYTF.

This clone came up a few times. The V and J genes are TRBV6-1 and TRBJ1-5, with 10 bases aligning to TRBD1. Germline V gene lookup returns CDR1 MNHNS and CDR2 SASEGT. The CDR3 totals 17 residues. Trimming cost V 1 base and J 5 bases; bases outside gene matches: 8. CDR3 residues: CASSEDDRGREYQPQHF. Here the CDR3 DNA reads TGTGCCAGCAGTGAAGACGACAGGGGGCGGGAGTATCAGCCCCAGCATTTT.

The CDR3 DNA sequence: TGTGCCAGCAGCCCGCGAATGGGGACAGCCCCCGGGGAGCTGTTTTTT. Protein sequence: CASSPRMGTAPGELFF. This chain connects TRBV7-9 to TRBJ2-2; TRBD1 aligns across 7 bases. This CDR3 has 16 residues. In germline, CDR1 is SEHNR, CDR2 FQNEAQ (reference sequence). Trimming cost V 5 bases and J 6 bases; bases outside gene matches: 12.

The DNA of the CDR3 is TGTGCCAGCAGCTTAAGTGCGGGGAGCTCCTACGAGCAGTACTTC. It translates to CASSLSAGSSYEQYF. This chain connects TRBV7-6 to TRBJ2-7; D may be TRBD2 (6 bases). V lost 2 bases to trimming and J lost 0 bases, with 11 bases between them. Germline assignment: CDR1 SGHVS and CDR2 FNYEAQ. The CDR3 loop spans 15 amino acids.

About this clone: Different DNA sequences within this sample yield the same CDR3. The chain uses TRBV7-9 and TRBJ2-5, with 7 bases matching TRBD2. This CDR3 region has 14 residues. Germline loops: CDR1 SEHNR, CDR2 FQNEAQ (reference sequence). The junction had 9 bases not matched to a gene; V was cut back by 6 bases and J by 5 bases. The CDR3 region is CASSYRLAEETQYF. CDR3 DNA sequence: TGTGCCAGCAGTTATCGACTAGCTGAGGAGACCCAGTACTTC.

The CDR3 nucleotides read TGTGCCAGCAGTGTCAATAATTCACCCCTCCACTTT. It codes for CASSVNNSPLHF. This chain connects TRBV2 to TRBJ1-6; unclear D gene. This CDR3 has 12 amino acids. Trimming pared 4 bases from V and 5 bases from J, leaving 3 bases between. CDR1 and CDR2 from the germline V gene are SNHLY and FYNNEI.

V usage is TRBV11-3 and J usage is TRBJ2-1; TRBD1 matches 8 bases. The CDR3 consists of 14 residues. V lost 5 bases to trimming and J lost 7 bases; unmatched junction nucleotides: 7. In germline, CDR1 is SGHNT, CDR2 YENEEA. CDR3 protein: CASSPRTGYNEQFF. The CDR3 bases are TGTGCCAGCAGCCCCCGGACAGGGTATAATGAGCAGTTCTTC.

This clone appeared a single time. V is TRBV5-1 and J is TRBJ2-1; TRBD1 agrees at 10 bases. Germline values: CDR1 SGHRS, CDR2 YFSETQ. This CDR3 spans 15 amino acids. The V segment lost 6 bases and the J segment 4 bases; nucleotides outside the gene matches: 7. The CDR3 sequence: CASTPGQGIYNEQFF. CDR3 nucleotide sequence: TGCGCCAGCACCCCGGGACAGGGGATTTACAATGAGCAGTTCTTC.

J is TRBJ2-3 and V is TRBV9; D unresolved. The CDR3 covers 15 residues. Germline V gives CDR1 SGDLS, CDR2 YYNGEE. V dropped 0 bases and J dropped 0 bases, with 8 bases sitting between them. The DNA for the CDR3 is TGTGCCAGCAGCGTAGACGAGTTCAGCACAGATACGCAGTATTTT. Its translation: CASSVDEFSTDTQYF.

V is TRBV29-1 and J is TRBJ1-4; D uncertain. Trimming took 4 bases from V and 4 from J, leaving 10 bases between them. From germline, CDR1 is SQVTM and CDR2 ANQGSEA. CDR3 length: 13 residues. Here the CDR3 reads CSVGSGFNEKLFF. The DNA of the CDR3 is TGCAGCGTTGGGTCCGGGTTTAATGAAAAACTGTTTTTT.

V usage is TRBV7-9 and J usage is TRBJ1-1; TRBD1 agrees at 7 bases. CDR1 and CDR2 from the germline V gene are SEHNR and FQNEAQ (reference sequence). CDR3 length equals 17 residues. The V gene end was trimmed by 5 bases and the J gene end by 1 base; junction bases not matched to a gene: 13. CDR3 residues: CASSMHRGMETNTEAFF. The CDR3 DNA is TGTGCCAGCAGCATGCACAGGGGAATGGAAACGAACACTGAAGCTTTCTTT.

V is TRBV5-1 and J is TRBJ2-3; 9 bases align to TRBD1. The CDR3 consists of 15 residues. Germline V gene data show CDR1 as SGHRS and CDR2 as YFSETQ. The ends lost 2 bases at V and 2 bases at J; junction bases unmatched: 3. The CDR3 region has the DNA TGCGCCAGCAGCTTCCGGGACAGGGCCACAGATACGCAGTATTTT. Translation gives CASSFRDRATDTQYF.

V is TRBV5-4 and J is TRBJ1-5; 10 bases are a match to TRBD1. CDR3 length equals 15 residues. After removal of 3 bases from V and 2 bases from J, the junction contained 2 bases not matched to a gene. Germline assignment: CDR1 SGHNT and CDR2 YYREEE (reference sequence). The CDR3 DNA follows: TGTGCCAGCAGCTGGACAGGGGGAGGCAATCAGCCCCAGCATTTT. It yields the protein CASSWTGGGNQPQHF.

The rearrangement joins TRBV6-1 to TRBJ2-5; D is uncertain. This CDR3 comprises 13 residues. CDR1 and CDR2 from the germline V gene are MNHNS and SASEGT. V lost 7 bases to trimming and J lost 2 bases, with 11 bases between them. In DNA, the CDR3 is TGTGCCAGCAATCATAATCTACAAGAGACCCAGTACTTC. Translating gives CASNHNLQETQYF.

The chain uses TRBV13 and TRBJ2-5; a weak D match, TRBD2 (6 bases). The length of the CDR3 is 14 residues. Germline V gives CDR1 PRHDT, CDR2 FYEKMQ (reference sequence). V dropped 5 bases and J dropped 2 bases, with 12 bases sitting between them. CDR3 amino acids: CASSPRLEQETQYF. The CDR3 DNA sequence: TGTGCCAGCAGCCCTCGACTAGAGCAAGAGACCCAGTACTTC.

This rearrangement joins TRBV7-9 to TRBJ2-5; perhaps TRBD2 as D (6 bases). Germline CDR1 reads SEHNR; CDR2 reads FQNEAQ (reference sequence). Trimming cost V 1 base and J 2 bases, with 17 bases left between them. The CDR3 runs to 17 residues. The CDR3 nucleotides read TGTGCCAGCAGCTTAGGGGGCCTCCCGGAGGGACAAGAGACCCAGTACTTC. It encodes CASSLGGLPEGQETQYF.

This chain uses TRBV28 with TRBJ2-7; 8 bases are shared with TRBD2. This CDR3 is 15 amino acids long. Per the germline V gene, CDR1 is MDHEN and CDR2 is SYDVKM. J gave up 4 bases and V 6 bases, and 11 bases lay outside the gene matches. CDR3 bases: TGTGCCAGCAGGCAAGCGGGAGACGTTGGATACGAGCAGTACTTC. Amino acid sequence: CASRQAGDVGYEQYF.

The chain joins TRBV4-2 to TRBJ1-2; D may be TRBD1 (6 bases). The CDR3 is made up of 16 amino acids. V was cut by 1 base and J by 8 bases, with 20 bases left in between. From germline, CDR1 is LGHNA and CDR2 YNFKEQ. CDR3 DNA sequence: TGTGCCAGCAGCCAAGTTTCTCAGGGGCAGTCGAGGGGCTACACCTTC. Its protein is CASSQVSQGQSRGYTF.

In this sample, this clone turned up a few times. This chain links TRBV23-1 with TRBJ2-1, with 8 bases that match TRBD1. TRBV23-1 is classed as an ORF, of uncertain function. Germline trimming cut 3 bases from V and 7 bases from J; bases unmatched to any gene: 8. The CDR3 sequence is 15 residues long. The CDR3 protein is CASSQGQEGGNEQFF. The CDR3 region has the DNA TGCGCCAGCAGTCAGGGACAGGAAGGAGGGAATGAGCAGTTCTTC.

This clone has just a few counts. This chain uses TRBV27 with TRBJ1-4, with 7 bases lining up with TRBD1. With 8 bases clipped from V and 5 bases from J, the junction kept 5 bases outside the gene matches. CDR3 size: 13 residues. The germline V gene has CDR1 MNHEY and CDR2 SMNVEV (reference sequence). The DNA of the CDR3 is TGTGCCAGCCCGGGACAGCAGAATGAAAAACTGTTTTTT. It codes for CASPGQQNEKLFF.

The rearrangement joins TRBV5-1 to TRBJ2-1, with 8 bases matching TRBD1. This CDR3 spans 15 amino acids. The V segment lost 1 base and the J segment 6 bases; nucleotides outside the gene matches: 6. Germline assignment: CDR1 SGHRS and CDR2 YFSETQ. This CDR3 reads CASSLQRTGRNEQFF. The CDR3 DNA follows: TGCGCCAGCAGCTTGCAACGGACAGGGCGCAATGAGCAGTTCTTC.

V is TRBV6-1 and J is TRBJ2-5; 7 bases align to TRBD1. Germline values: CDR1 MNHNS, CDR2 SASEGT. The CDR3 is 15 residues long. The V gene end was trimmed by 4 bases and the J gene end by 2 bases; junction bases not matched to a gene: 7. The CDR3 spells CASSVLTGTQETQYF. DNA for the CDR3: TGTGCCAGCAGTGTCCTGACAGGGACGCAAGAGACCCAGTACTTC.

The genes are TRBV6-1 and TRBJ1-4, with TRBD1 identical over 9 bases. CDR3 length: 14 residues. Germline assignment: CDR1 MNHNS and CDR2 SASEGT. Unmatched junction bases numbered 5, after V lost 6 bases and J lost 6 bases. The DNA of the CDR3 is TGTGCCAGCAGCCTGGGACAGGGTTATGAAAAACTGTTTTTT. Its protein product is CASSLGQGYEKLFF.

The chain carries TRBV9 and TRBJ2-3, with 7 bases fitting TRBD2. V lost 1 base, J lost 3 bases, and 5 bases stayed unmatched. The CDR3 contains 15 residues. Germline V CDR1 and CDR2: SGDLS, YYNGEE. CDR3 sequence (DNA): TGTGCCAGCAGCGTATCAACTAGCGAAACAGATACGCAGTATTTT. This codes for CASSVSTSETDTQYF.